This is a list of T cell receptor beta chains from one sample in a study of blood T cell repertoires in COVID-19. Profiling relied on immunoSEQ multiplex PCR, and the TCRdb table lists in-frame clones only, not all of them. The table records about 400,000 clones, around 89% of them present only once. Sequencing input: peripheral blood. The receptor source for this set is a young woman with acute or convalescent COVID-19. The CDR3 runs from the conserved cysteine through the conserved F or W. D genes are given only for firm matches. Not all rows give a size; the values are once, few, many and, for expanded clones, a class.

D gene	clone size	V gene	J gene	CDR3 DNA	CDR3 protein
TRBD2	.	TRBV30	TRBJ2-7	TGTGCCTGGAGTCTGCGGGGGGGATACGAGCAGTACTTC	CAWSLRGGYEQYF
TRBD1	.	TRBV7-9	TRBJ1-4	TGTGCCAGCAGCTTATGGACAGGGCGGGGAGAAAAACTGTTTTTT	CASSLWTGRGEKLFF
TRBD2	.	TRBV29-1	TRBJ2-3	TGCAGCGTTGATGGTAGCGGGGGACCCACAGATACGCAGTATTTT	CSVDGSGGPTDTQYF
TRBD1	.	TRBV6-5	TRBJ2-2	TGTGCCAGCGGACAGGGGGGGGACACCGGGGAGCTGTTTTTT	CASGQGGDTGELFF
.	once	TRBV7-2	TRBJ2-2	TGTGCCAGCAGCTTAGAAGTCTCGATTAGCACCGGGGAGCTGTTTTTT	CASSLEVSISTGELFF
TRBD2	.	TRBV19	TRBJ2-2	TGTGCCAGTAGTCACGACGGGGGGGCAAGCACCGGGGAGCTGTTTTTT	CASSHDGGASTGELFF
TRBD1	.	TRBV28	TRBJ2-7	TGTGCCAGCAGTTCTTGGACAGGGAGCTACGAGCAGTACTTC	CASSSWTGSYEQYF
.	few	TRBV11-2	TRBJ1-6	TGTGCCAGCAGTTATTTGGGGGCCAGTAAGTCACCCCTCCACTTT	CASSYLGASKSPLHF
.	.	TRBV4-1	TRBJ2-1	TGCGCCAGCAGCCAAGATCTGAGACCAAGAGGGAATGAGCAGTTCTTC	CASSQDLRPRGNEQFF
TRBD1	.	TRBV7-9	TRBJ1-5	TGTGCCAGCAGCACAGGGGGCAATCAGCCCCAGCATTTT	CASSTGGNQPQHF
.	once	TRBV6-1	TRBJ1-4	TGTGCCAGCAGTGATCTGGACAGTGCAACTAATGAAAAACTGTTTTTT	CASSDLDSATNEKLFF
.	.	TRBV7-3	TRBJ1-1	TGTGCCAGCAGCTTATACGCTCAGGGAACTGAAGCTTTCTTT	CASSLYAQGTEAFF
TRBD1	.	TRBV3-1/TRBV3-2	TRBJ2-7	TGTGCCAGCAGCCAAGGACAGGGACAGTACTTC	CASSQGQGQYF
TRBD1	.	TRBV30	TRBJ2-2	TGTGCCTGGAGTGTACCTTTGAGGGACAGGGTTTACGGGGAGCTGTTTTTT	CAWSVPLRDRVYGELFF
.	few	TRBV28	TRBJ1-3	TGTGCCAGCAGCCCGAGTTTTAGAAACACCATATATTTT	CASSPSFRNTIYF
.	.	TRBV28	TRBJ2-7	TGTGCCAGCTCAGGGGGGACTCCCCAACACGAGCAGTACTTC	CASSGGTPQHEQYF
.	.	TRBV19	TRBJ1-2	TGTGCCTCCCAATCCGGGGTAAATGCTAACTATGGCTACACCTTC	CASQSGVNANYGYTF
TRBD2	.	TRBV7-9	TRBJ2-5	TGTGCCAGCAGCTCCCCCTCTCTAACTAGCGGGGGACCCCAAGAGACCCAGTACTTC	CASSSPSLTSGGPQETQYF
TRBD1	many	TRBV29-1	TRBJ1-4	TGCAGCGTTGAAGTCGACCGGGACAGGGTTTGGGAAAAACTGTTTTTT	CSVEVDRDRVWEKLFF
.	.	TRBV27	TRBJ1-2	TGTGCCAGCAGTAACCCTAGCGCCTATGGCTACACCTTC	CASSNPSAYGYTF
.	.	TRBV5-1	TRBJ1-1	TGCGCCAGCAGCTTGGCCCTGGACAGCACCACTGAAGCTTTCTTT	CASSLALDSTTEAFF
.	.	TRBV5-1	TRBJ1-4	TGCGCCAGCAGCTTGGCTGGCAGGGATAGGGCTAATGAAAAACTGTTTTTT	CASSLAGRDRANEKLFF
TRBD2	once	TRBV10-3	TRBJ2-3	TGTGCCATCAGTGGGGCGGGGGGGCGCACAGATACGCAGTATTTT	CAISGAGGRTDTQYF
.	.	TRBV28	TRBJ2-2	TGTGCCAGCAGTTCCGTAGGCGGGCCGGGGGAGCTGTTTTTT	CASSSVGGPGELFF
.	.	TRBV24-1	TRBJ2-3	TGTGCCACCAGTGACCCTAGGCACACAGATACGCAGTATTTT	CATSDPRHTDTQYF
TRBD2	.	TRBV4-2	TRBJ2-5	TGTGCCAGCAGCCAAGGGGCTAGCGGGGGCGGGACCCAGTACTTC	CASSQGASGGGTQYF
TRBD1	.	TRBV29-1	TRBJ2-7	TGCAGCGTTGAGGTACAGGGGGCGGTCGAGCAGTACTTC	CSVEVQGAVEQYF
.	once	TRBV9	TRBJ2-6	TGTGCCAGCAGCGTAGGGGAAACAGGCCCTCGGGTCCCTAGGGTCCTGACTTTC	CASSVGETGPRVPRVLTF
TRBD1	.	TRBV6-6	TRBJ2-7	TGTGCCAGCAGACGTACGACAGGGGACTCCTACGAGCAGTACTTC	CASRRTTGDSYEQYF
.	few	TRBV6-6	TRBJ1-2	TGTGCCAGCAGTTACGTCGGGAGGTATGGCTACACCTTC	CASSYVGRYGYTF
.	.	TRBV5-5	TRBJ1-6	TGTGCCAGCAGCTTGGACTTGAGCTCCTATAATTCACCCCTCCACTTT	CASSLDLSSYNSPLHF
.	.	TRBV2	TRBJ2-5	TGTGCCAGCAGTGAGATGGGGCTTCGTCCGGAGACCCAGTACTTC	CASSEMGLRPETQYF
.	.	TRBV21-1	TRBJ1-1	TGTGCCAGCAGCAAAGCGCGGATTGACAGGGTTAGTACTGAAGCTTTCTTT	CASSKARIDRVSTEAFF
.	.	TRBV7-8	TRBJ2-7	TGTGCCAGCAGCTTAGACGCAGGGGCTCCCCCGGAGCAGTACTTC	CASSLDAGAPPEQYF
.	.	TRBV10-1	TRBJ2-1	TGCGCCAGCAGTGCTGGAGGGGCGAATGAGCAGTTCTTC	CASSAGGANEQFF
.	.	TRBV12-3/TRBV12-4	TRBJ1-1	TGTGCCAGCAGCCTAAGTGATCTGACTGAAGCTTTCTTT	CASSLSDLTEAFF
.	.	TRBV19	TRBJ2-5	TGTGCCAGTAGTATAAGGTTGACTGTACAGGGTGGGGAGACCCAGTACTTC	CASSIRLTVQGGETQYF
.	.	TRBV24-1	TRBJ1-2	TGTGCCACCAGTGATTTGGCAGGGGTAGATGGCTACACCTTC	CATSDLAGVDGYTF
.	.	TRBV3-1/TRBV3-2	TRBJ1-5	TGTGCCAGCAGCCAAGGGAGAACAAATCAGCCCCAGCATTTT	CASSQGRTNQPQHF
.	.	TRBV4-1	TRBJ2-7	TGCGCCAGCAGCCCGCGAGGGCAGGGGCAGTACGAGCAGTACTTC	CASSPRGQGQYEQYF
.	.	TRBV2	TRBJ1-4	TGTGCCAGCAGTGTGGGGGCGTCCGGAAAACTGTTTTTT	CASSVGASGKLFF
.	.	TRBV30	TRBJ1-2	TGTGCCTGGAACCCGGAGGGATACTATGGCTACACCTTC	CAWNPEGYYGYTF
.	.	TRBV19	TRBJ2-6	TGTGCCAGTGGTCAGGGAAGCTCTGGGGCCAACGTCCTGACTTTC	CASGQGSSGANVLTF
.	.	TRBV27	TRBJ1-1	TGTGCCAGCAGTCACCAGGACAGTGAAGCTTTCTTT	CASSHQDSEAFF
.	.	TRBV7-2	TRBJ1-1	TGTGCCAGCAGCTTACACGAGCGGAACACTGAAGCTTTCTTT	CASSLHERNTEAFF
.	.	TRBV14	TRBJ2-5	TGTGCCAGCAGCCAAGCCTACTTTATGACAGGTCGCCAAGAGACCCAGTACTTC	CASSQAYFMTGRQETQYF
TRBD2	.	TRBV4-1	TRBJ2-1	TGCGCCAGCAGCCCAGACCGGGGGGGCTGGGAGCAGTTCTTC	CASSPDRGGWEQFF
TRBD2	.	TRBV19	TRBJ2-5	TGTGCCAGCAGCATAGCGGGGGGGCTGGAGACCCAGTACTTC	CASSIAGGLETQYF
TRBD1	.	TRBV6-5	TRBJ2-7	TGTGCCAGCAACCCGGACAGGGGACACGAGCAGTACTTC	CASNPDRGHEQYF
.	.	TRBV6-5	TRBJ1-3	TGTGCCAGCAGTAAGGACCGACAGACTGGAAACACCATATATTTT	CASSKDRQTGNTIYF
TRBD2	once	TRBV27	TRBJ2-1	TGTGCCAGCACCCCGCCCGGACTAGCGGGGGTGTACAATGAGCAGTTCTTC	CASTPPGLAGVYNEQFF
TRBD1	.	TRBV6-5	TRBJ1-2	TGTGCCAGCAGTCTGGACAGGGATTTTTATGGCTACACCTTC	CASSLDRDFYGYTF
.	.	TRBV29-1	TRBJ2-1	TGCAGCGTTGACGTAGGGGTAAGTGATGAGCAGTTCTTC	CSVDVGVSDEQFF
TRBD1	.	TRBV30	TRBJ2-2	TGTGCCTGGACGGGACAGGGGGCTGCCGGGGAGCTGTTTTTT	CAWTGQGAAGELFF
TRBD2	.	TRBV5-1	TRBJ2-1	TGCGCCAGCAGCATAACGTTTCCTAGCGGGGAGGCTTTCAATGAGCAGTTCTTC	CASSITFPSGEAFNEQFF
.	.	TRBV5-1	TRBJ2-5	TGCGCCAGCAGCTTGGCCACGGTCGTAACCGAGACCCAGTACTTC	CASSLATVVTETQYF
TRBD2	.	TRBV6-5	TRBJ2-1	TGTGCCAGTAGAGCGGGAGAACCCGACCTGAATGAGCAGTTCTTC	CASRAGEPDLNEQFF
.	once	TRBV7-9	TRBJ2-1	TGTGCCAGCAGCCACAGGGGGGGCTCCTACAATGAGCAGTTCTTC	CASSHRGGSYNEQFF
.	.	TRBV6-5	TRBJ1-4	TGTGCCAGCAGTTACAAGACGGCAGGGAAGAATGAAAAACTGTTTTTT	CASSYKTAGKNEKLFF
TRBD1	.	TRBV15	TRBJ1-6	TGTGCCACCAGCAGAGGGACGGACAGGGCATATAATTCACCCCTCCACTTT	CATSRGTDRAYNSPLHF